This T cell receptor (beta chain) was sequenced in a study of blood T cell repertoires in COVID-19. In the study overall: Sites across the United States, Italy and Spain contributed samples from acute and convalescent COVID-19. In each case, the material was cDNA or gDNA derived from T cells, B-cell-depleted T cells, or PBMCs.

Source study methods: For nucleated cells, counts were estimated from reference gene primer amplification. Some clones are missing from TCRdb's copy, which holds only in-frame ones; the method was immunoSEQ multiplex PCR. The V and J calls and clone size were taken over from that table, and D and trimming were inferred from the DNA. The sample lists approximately 140,000 clones; 84% were seen once. This clone was seen once. Trimming took off 6 bases at V and 3 bases at J, with 11 bases between the two ends. The CDR3 sequence is 13 residues long. Germline CDR1 reads GTSNPN; CDR2 reads SVGIG (reference sequence).

The sequencing input was peripheral blood. The TCR comes from a man between 60 and 75 years old with acute or convalescent COVID-19. The chain combines TRBV30 with TRBJ1-4; D is undetermined. CDR3 sequence reads: CACELPANEKLFF. CDR3 sequence (DNA): TGTGCCTGTGAGCTGCCGGCTAATGAAAAACTGTTTTTT.